The 28 T cell receptor beta chains below were found in one sample sequenced in a study of blood T cell repertoires in COVID-19. TCRdb's copy holds only in-frame clones and misses some; the assay was immunoSEQ multiplex PCR. Among around 270,000 clones listed, 80% to 90% were seen once. The sequenced material came from PBMCs or T cells enriched from blood (not recorded which). Receptor source: a woman between 35 and 50 years old who had been exposed to COVID-19.

V gene TRBV7-9 combines with J gene TRBJ1-5; TRBD1 matches 7 bases. Trimming cost V 1 base and J 4 bases; bases outside gene matches: 4. The CDR3 totals 15 residues. Germline V gene lookup returns CDR1 SEHNR and CDR2 FQNEAQ (reference sequence). CDR3 DNA: TGTGCCAGCAGCTTAGAGGGGGCGGGAAATCAGCCCCAGCATTTT. It is translated as CASSLEGAGNQPQHF.

The chain uses TRBV9 and TRBJ2-2, with 7 bases lining up with TRBD2. The CDR3 sequence is 14 residues long. Germline V gene lookup returns CDR1 SGDLS and CDR2 YYNGEE. V gave up 0 bases and J gave up 5 bases; unmatched junction bases: 1. The CDR3 DNA is TGTGCCAGCAGCGTAGCGGGGGGAACCGGGGAGCTGTTTTTT. Amino acids: CASSVAGGTGELFF. The complete variable domain, with remaining parts taken from reference TRBV9 and TRBJ2-2, reads DSGVTQTPKHLITATGQRVTLRCSPRSGDLSVYWYQQSLDQGLQFLIQYYNGEERAKGNILERFSAQQFPDLHSELNLSSLELGDSALYFCASSVAGGTGELFFGEGSRLTVL.

V usage is TRBV9 and J usage is TRBJ1-1, with 7 bases fitting TRBD1. The junction had 7 bases not matched to a gene; V was cut back by 4 bases and J by 4 bases. This CDR3 has 14 residues. Germline CDR1 and CDR2: SGDLS and YYNGEE. The DNA for the CDR3 is TGTGCCAGCAGCCCAAGACAGGGCGTCACTGAAGCTTTCTTT. The encoded protein is CASSPRQGVTEAFF.

The chain carries TRBV27 and TRBJ2-1, with 7 bases matching TRBD2. J lost 6 bases, V lost 2 bases, and 4 bases had no gene match. The CDR3 is 14 residues long. Per the germline V gene, CDR1 is MNHEY and CDR2 is SMNVEV (reference sequence). The CDR3 loop reads CASSLQGGFNEQFF. Here the CDR3 DNA reads TGTGCCAGCAGTTTACAGGGAGGGTTCAATGAGCAGTTCTTC.

The gene calls are TRBV7-2 and TRBJ1-1; 10 bases are a match to TRBD1. The germline V gene has CDR1 SGHTA and CDR2 FQGNSA. V lost 5 bases, J lost 0 bases, and 15 bases stayed unmatched. The CDR3 is 19 amino acids. The CDR3 bases are TGTGCCAGCAGCGTTTTCGTGACAGGGGGCCCCACCATGAACACTGAAGCTTTCTTT. Protein: CASSVFVTGGPTMNTEAFF.

The CDR3 nucleotides are TGTGCCAGCAGCTCGGAGGCCAGGGGGAATGGCTACACCTTC. Translation gives CASSSEARGNGYTF. This sequence joins TRBV7-9 and TRBJ1-2; 7 bases are shared with TRBD1. The V and J ends lost 4 bases and 6 bases, in that order; junction bases with no gene match: 8. The CDR3 runs 14 residues. CDR1 is SEHNR and CDR2 is FQNEAQ in the germline V gene (reference sequence).

The J gene is TRBJ1-2, the V gene TRBV4-1; 7 bases match TRBD1. CDR3 length: 16 amino acids. From germline, CDR1 is MGHRA and CDR2 YSYEKL. Trimming took 0 bases from V and 4 from J; bases not matched to a gene: 8. CDR3 region: CASSQEGQAGGYGYTF. In DNA form, the CDR3 reads TGCGCCAGCAGCCAAGAAGGACAGGCAGGGGGCTATGGCTACACCTTC.

The sample holds one count of this clone. The rearrangement joins TRBV28 to TRBJ1-1; D is possibly TRBD1 (5 bases). Looked up from germline, CDR1 is MDHEN and CDR2 is SYDVKM. Trimming took 6 bases from V and 0 from J, leaving 11 bases between them. This CDR3 contains 14 residues. The CDR3 coding sequence is TGTGCCAGCAGCCGGGGGGTAATGAACACTGAAGCTTTCTTT. It yields the protein CASSRGVMNTEAFF.

This chain's CDR3 is CASSAVPGQGGTFYNEQFF. The CDR3 nucleotides read TGTGCCAGCAGCGCCGTCCCGGGACAGGGGGGCACCTTCTACAATGAGCAGTTCTTC. This sequence joins TRBV11-3 and TRBJ2-1, with 11 nucleotides matching TRBD1. J lost 3 bases, V lost 5 bases, and 15 bases had no gene match. Germline CDR1 and CDR2: SGHNT and YENEEA. There are 19 residues in the CDR3.

This chain connects TRBV7-9 to TRBJ2-6; a weak D match, TRBD1 (6 bases). The germline CDR1 and CDR2 sequences are SEHNR and FQNEAQ (reference sequence). The V gene lost 10 bases and the J gene lost 4 bases, with 14 bases spanning the gap. This CDR3 contains 14 residues. CDR3 protein: CANEGDSGANVLTF. The CDR3 DNA sequence: TGTGCCAACGAGGGGGATTCAGGGGCCAACGTCCTGACTTTC.

V gene TRBV29-1 combines with J gene TRBJ1-1; TRBD1 matches at 9 bases. This CDR3 is built from 13 residues. With 5 bases clipped from V and 3 bases from J, the junction kept 4 bases outside the gene matches. CDR1 is SQVTM, CDR2 ANQGSEA, per germline. CDR3 in DNA: TGCAGCGTTCACAGGGGGCGGGACACTGAAGCTTTCTTT. This translates into CSVHRGRDTEAFF.

CDR3 nucleotides: TGTGCCAGTAGTGGGTGGACAGGAAACCTTAATGAAAAACTGTTTTTT. Protein sequence: CASSGWTGNLNEKLFF. The chain employs TRBV19 and TRBJ1-4; TRBD1 matches at 7 bases. Germline CDR1 and CDR2: LNHDA and SQIVND (reference sequence). This CDR3 spans 16 amino acids. V was pared by 5 bases and J by 4 bases, with 10 bases of the junction left unmatched.

The chain combines TRBV5-1 with TRBJ2-3; TRBD2 aligns across 7 bases. The CDR3 is made up of 14 amino acids. In germline, CDR1 is SGHRS, CDR2 YFSETQ. Unmatched junction bases numbered 10, after V lost 9 bases and J lost 3 bases. CDR3 sequence (DNA): TGCGCCACCAAACTAGCGTTCTTGACAGATACGCAGTATTTT. Translation: CATKLAFLTDTQYF.

The chain employs TRBV5-1 and TRBJ2-6; perhaps TRBD1 as D (6 bases). CDR3 length equals 18 residues. Germline V gene lookup returns CDR1 SGHRS and CDR2 YFSETQ. The V and J ends lost 2 bases and 0 bases respectively, with 15 bases between them. CDR3 sequence (DNA): TGCGCCAGCAGCTTTCCCCCGCAGGGGCACTCTGGGGCCAACGTCCTGACTTTC. Translation gives CASSFPPQGHSGANVLTF.

The chain links TRBV11-2 to TRBJ2-1; D perhaps matches TRBD2 (7 bases). Germline V lookup: CDR1 SGHAT, CDR2 FQNNGV. V was shortened by 5 bases and J by 8 bases, with 25 bases between the two germline ends. The CDR3 length is 17 residues. The CDR3 loop is CASSPTRRGGWVDEQFF. CDR3 in DNA: TGTGCCAGCAGCCCGACAAGGAGGGGGGGCTGGGTGGATGAGCAGTTCTTC.

The gene calls are TRBV7-9 and TRBJ1-3; 9 nucleotides match TRBD1. In germline, CDR1 is SEHNR, CDR2 FQNEAQ (reference sequence). Losses at the gene ends were 3 bases for V and 0 bases for J; bases not matched to a gene: 3. This CDR3 has 16 residues. CDR3 in DNA: TGTGCCAGCAGCTTCGGGACAGGGATCTCTGGAAACACCATATATTTT. As protein: CASSFGTGISGNTIYF.

The chain joins TRBV2 to TRBJ2-7; D is perhaps TRBD2 (7 bases). Germline V gene sequence: CDR1 SNHLY, CDR2 FYNNEI. This CDR3 is built from 13 residues. Trimming shortened V by 6 bases and J by 6 bases, and 15 bases separated the two germline ends. For the CDR3, the DNA is TGTGCCAGCAGATATGGGGGGGCGAGCGAGCAGTACTTC. The encoded protein is CASRYGGASEQYF.

This chain links TRBV7-2 with TRBJ2-5; TRBD2 matches 13 bases. J lost 5 bases, V lost 2 bases, and 5 bases had no gene match. The CDR3 totals 16 residues. Germline-derived CDR1 and CDR2 are SGHTA and FQGNSA. The CDR3 bases are TGTGCCAGCAGCTTATTGGGACTAGCGGGGCGGGAGACCCAGTACTTC. This codes for CASSLLGLAGRETQYF. The whole variable domain, remainder taken from reference TRBV7-2 and TRBJ2-5, is GAGVSQSPSNKVTEKGKDVELRCDPISGHTALYWYRQSLGQGLEFLIYFQGNSAPDKSGLPSDRFSAERTGGSVSTLTIQRTQQEDSAVYLCASSLLGLAGRETQYFGPGTRLLVL.

The chain joins TRBV2 to TRBJ2-7, with a weak D call TRBD1 (7 bases). CDR1 and CDR2 from the germline V gene are SNHLY and FYNNEI. With 6 bases removed from V and 4 bases from J, the gap between germline ends came to 13 bases. The CDR3 runs 13 residues. The CDR3 nucleotides read TGTGCCAGCAGCCGCAGGGGGGAGTACGAGCAGTACTTC. It yields the protein CASSRRGEYEQYF.

The chain recombines TRBV11-3 with TRBJ2-3; 15 nucleotides agree with TRBD2. The CDR3 runs to 15 residues. Trimming removed 6 bases from V and 5 bases from J; junction bases left unmatched: 3. Germline V gives CDR1 SGHNT, CDR2 YENEEA. CDR3 DNA sequence: TGTGCCAGCAGGCGGGGACTAGCGGGAGGAGATACGCAGTATTTT. Amino acids: CASRRGLAGGDTQYF.

The chain uses TRBV5-4 and TRBJ2-1, with 7 bases identical to TRBD1. V lost 3 bases, J lost 0 bases, and 9 bases stayed unmatched. The CDR3 runs 17 residues. CDR1 is SGHNT and CDR2 is YYREEE in the germline V gene (reference sequence). CDR3 bases: TGTGCCAGCAGCTGGACACGGACAGGAGACTCCTACAATGAGCAGTTCTTC. This encodes CASSWTRTGDSYNEQFF.

The chain carries TRBV29-1 and TRBJ1-2, with D perhaps TRBD1 (5 bases). Germline CDR1 is SQVTM and CDR2 is ANQGSEA. V was cut by 2 bases and J by 8 bases, with 12 bases left in between. The CDR3 spans 12 residues. DNA of the CDR3: TGCAGCGTTGAATCAGGTCGGGGGGGCTACACCTTC. It is translated as CSVESGRGGYTF.

The chain recombines TRBV3-1 (or the pseudogene TRBV3-2) with TRBJ2-7; D unclear. The CDR3 extends over 12 amino acids. Germline V gene data show CDR1 as LGHDT and CDR2 as YNNKEL (reference sequence). With 3 bases removed from V and 2 bases from J, the gap between germline ends came to 5 bases. The CDR3 spells CASSHSAYEQYF. The CDR3 DNA follows: TGTGCCAGCAGCCATTCGGCCTACGAGCAGTACTTC.

The chain couples TRBV5-3 to TRBJ2-1; 10 bases are shared with TRBD2. TRBV5-3 is flagged as an ORF with uncertain function. There are 15 residues in the CDR3. V lost 3 bases to trimming and J lost 10 bases; unmatched junction nucleotides: 10. The CDR3 coding sequence is TGTGCCAGAAGCTACCAGCGGGAGGGCCCTCGCGAGCAGTTCTTC. It specifies CARSYQREGPREQFF.

This clone has ten or more counts. This chain uses TRBV11-2 with TRBJ2-3; D unclear. The CDR3 contains 12 residues. Germline CDR1 reads SGHAT; CDR2 reads FQNNGV. V shed 2 bases and J shed 4 bases, with 4 bases lying between them. DNA of the CDR3: TGTGCCAGCAGCTTAAACTCAGATACGCAGTATTTT. It is translated as CASSLNSDTQYF.

This chain joins TRBV10-1 and TRBJ2-1; TRBD2 agrees at 12 bases. The junction had 14 bases not matched to a gene; V was cut back by 5 bases and J by 0 bases. CDR3 size: 20 residues. Germline V gene data show CDR1 as WNHNN and CDR2 as SYGVQD (reference sequence). CDR3 sequence reads: CASSPERKLAGGASYNEQFF. The CDR3 DNA is TGCGCCAGCAGTCCGGAGAGAAAACTAGCGGGAGGAGCCTCCTACAATGAGCAGTTCTTC.

The V call is TRBV6-5, the J call TRBJ1-2; TRBD1 agrees at 10 bases. Unmatched junction bases numbered 9, after V lost 6 bases and J lost 5 bases. The CDR3 contains 15 residues. The V gene's germline CDR1 is MNHEY and CDR2 SVGAGI. CDR3 sequence (DNA): TGTGCCAGCAGCCCCTGGGGGACAGGGGCTTATGGCTACACCTTC. This sequence encodes CASSPWGTGAYGYTF.

The V gene is TRBV6-5, the J gene TRBJ2-7; 8 bases are a match to TRBD2. CDR3 length: 16 residues. CDR1 and CDR2 from the germline V gene are MNHEY and SVGAGI. The V gene end was trimmed by 2 bases and the J gene end by 0 bases; junction bases not matched to a gene: 6. CDR3 nucleotide sequence: TGTGCCAGCAGTTACCATTTTAGCGGGGCCTCCTACGAGCAGTACTTC. It is translated as CASSYHFSGASYEQYF.